The clone carrying this T cell receptor (beta chain) was detected once. CDR3 length: 14 amino acids. The V gene end was trimmed by 4 bases and the J gene end by 4 bases; junction bases not matched to a gene: 7. Germline V gene sequence: CDR1 ENHRY, CDR2 SYGVKD. Per the authors' pipeline: The assay estimated nucleated cells by amplifying reference gene primers. The data were produced by immunoSEQ multiplex PCR, yet TCRdb's version contains in-frame clones alone and is incomplete. The DNA was the basis for D and trimming; V, J and clone size are from that table. This table has just under 40,000 clones, about 89% appearing once. These data originate in a study of blood T cell repertoires in COVID-19. Study-wide background: Acute and convalescent COVID-19 samples came from the United States, Italy and Spain. T cells, B-cell-depleted T cells, or PBMCs supplied cDNA or gDNA.

This chain connects TRBV10-3 to TRBJ2-7, with 7 nucleotides matching TRBD1. This clonotype originated in a man aged 50 to 59 with active or convalescent COVID-19. Sequenced sample: peripheral blood. The CDR3 DNA is TGTGCCATCAGTGTCTCCGGGACAGCGTACGAGCAGTACTTC. It specifies CAISVSGTAYEQYF.